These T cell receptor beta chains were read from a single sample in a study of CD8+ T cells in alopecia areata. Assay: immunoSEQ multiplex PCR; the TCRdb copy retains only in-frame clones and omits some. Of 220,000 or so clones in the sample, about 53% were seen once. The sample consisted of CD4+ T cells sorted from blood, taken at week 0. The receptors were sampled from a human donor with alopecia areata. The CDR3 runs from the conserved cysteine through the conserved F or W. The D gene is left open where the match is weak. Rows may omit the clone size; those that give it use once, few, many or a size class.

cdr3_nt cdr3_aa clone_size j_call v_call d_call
TGTGCCAGCAGTGAATCAGACTATGGCTACACCTTC CASSESDYGYTF - TRBJ1-2 TRBV2 -
TGTGCCAGCAGTGATGGGGTAGGCGAGCAGTACTTC CASSDGVGEQYF - TRBJ2-7 TRBV6-1 -
TGCGCCAGCAGCCCGGGACTAGAAGTGACAGATACGCAGTATTTT CASSPGLEVTDTQYF few TRBJ2-3 TRBV5-1 TRBD2
TGTGCCAGCAGCGGGACTGTCGGGGGGCAGTTCTTC CASSGTVGGQFF - TRBJ2-1 TRBV9 -
TGTGCCAGCAGCCAAGATTCCCGCAGCAGGGGCGGTCAGCCCCAGCATTTT CASSQDSRSRGGQPQHF - TRBJ1-5 TRBV4-2 -
TGTGCCAGCAGCGGAGGGACAGGGGGCGTCTACGAGCAGTACTTC CASSGGTGGVYEQYF - TRBJ2-7 TRBV7-2 TRBD1
TGTGCCAGCAGCCTAGTCTCTGGGGCCAACGTCCTGACTTTC CASSLVSGANVLTF - TRBJ2-6 TRBV9 -
TGCAGCGTTGCAACCGTCCCAGATACGCAGTATTTT CSVATVPDTQYF - TRBJ2-3 TRBV29-1 -
TGTGCCAGCAGCTTAGCGGGGGGGTCACCCCTCCACTTT CASSLAGGSPLHF - TRBJ1-6 TRBV7-9 -
TGTGCCAGTAGTCCCTCGAAGCGGGGAGGCTCCTACAATGAGCAGTTCTTC CASSPSKRGGSYNEQFF few TRBJ2-1 TRBV19 TRBD2
TGTGCCAGCAGCCCGACCGGGACCGGGAGGCCCGGGGCCAACGTCCTGACTTTC CASSPTGTGRPGANVLTF - TRBJ2-6 TRBV11-2 TRBD2
TGTGCCGTGAGAGGAACTAGCGGTTACAAGCAGTACTTC CAVRGTSGYKQYF few TRBJ2-7 TRBV19 TRBD2
TGTGCCAGCAGTTTAAACACCGGGGAGCTGTTTTTT CASSLNTGELFF - TRBJ2-2 TRBV27 -
TGCGCCAGCAGCCCCCTTGGAAGGGGCGACATGAACACTGAAGCTTTCTTT CASSPLGRGDMNTEAFF few TRBJ1-1 TRBV4-1 -
TGCAGTGCTCTTGGTGGAAACACCATATATTTT CSALGGNTIYF - TRBJ1-3 TRBV20-1 -
TGTGCCAGCAGCCCCGACAGGGGGCGAAGCACAGATACGCAGTATTTT CASSPDRGRSTDTQYF - TRBJ2-3 TRBV7-9 TRBD1
TGTGCCTGGAGTGCTAACAGGGAGGACACTGAAGCTTTCTTT CAWSANREDTEAFF - TRBJ1-1 TRBV30 -
TGCGCCAGCAGTCTCGGGACAGGGCTGACTGAAGCTTTCTTT CASSLGTGLTEAFF - TRBJ1-1 TRBV5-1 TRBD1
TGTGCCAGCACCCTCGGCCGGGACATTTATAATTCACCCCTCCACTTT CASTLGRDIYNSPLHF - TRBJ1-6 TRBV7-9 -
TGTGCCAGCAGCTCAGCTTTAGATGAGCAGTTCTTC CASSSALDEQFF - TRBJ2-1 TRBV4-2 -
TGTGCCAGCTCACCGAGGACAGGGGACGGAAACACCATATATTTT CASSPRTGDGNTIYF - TRBJ1-3 TRBV18 TRBD1
TGCAGCGTTGCGCGACTAGCGGGCACAGATACGCAGTATTTT CSVARLAGTDTQYF - TRBJ2-3 TRBV29-1 TRBD2
TGCAGCGTCTCGGGACAGGGATCGGGGTATGGCTACACCTTC CSVSGQGSGYGYTF few TRBJ1-2 TRBV29-1 TRBD1
TGTGCCATCAGTGGTCAGGGATACGAGCAGTACTTC CAISGQGYEQYF few TRBJ2-7 TRBV10-3 -
TGTGCCAGCCGCTCTGGGGGGGGAGGGTCCTACGAGCAGTACTTC CASRSGGGGSYEQYF - TRBJ2-7 TRBV28 TRBD2
TGCGCCAGCAGACGAACAGGGGGCTGCTACGAGCAGTACTTC CASRRTGGCYEQYF few TRBJ2-7 TRBV23-1 TRBD1
TGCGCCAGCAGCTCGTCGACTAGCGGGAGTTCCGGGGAGACCCAGTACTTC CASSSSTSGSSGETQYF - TRBJ2-5 TRBV5-1 TRBD2
TGCAGCGTTGTGGGAGGGCCTGGGAACACTGAAGCTTTCTTT CSVVGGPGNTEAFF once TRBJ1-1 TRBV29-1 -
TGTGCCAGCAGCTTGAGGCGCCAGGGCACAGATACGCAGTATTTT CASSLRRQGTDTQYF many TRBJ2-3 TRBV11-2 -
TGCGCCAGCAGTCAATGGGGACGAGAAAACTATGGCTACACCTTC CASSQWGRENYGYTF few TRBJ1-2 TRBV23-1 -
TGTGCCAGCAGCTTACGAGCGGGAGGGATGTCCTACAATGAGCAGTTCTTC CASSLRAGGMSYNEQFF - TRBJ2-1 TRBV11-2 TRBD2
TGCGCCAGCAGCCAAGTTCCAGGGTTTGGAGGGGAAAAACTGTTTTTT CASSQVPGFGGEKLFF few TRBJ1-4 TRBV4-1 -
TGTGCCTGGAGTGTACAAAGGGTGACACAGCCCCAGCATTTT CAWSVQRVTQPQHF - TRBJ1-5 TRBV30 -
TGTGCCAGCAGCTCCGGGGATGTTCAGCCCCAGCATTTT CASSSGDVQPQHF - TRBJ1-5 TRBV7-9 -